A selection of T cell receptor beta chains follows, all from one sample in a study of identical twins. TCRdb itself ran the 5' RACE reads through MiXCR, one entry per CDR3 protein. The sample has about 470,000 distinct CDR3 sequences, 20% to 25% seen once. This sample was shared with a second study, whose subject was T cells expressing NK-cell markers.

The sample taken for sequencing was CD4+ T cells sorted from blood. These TCRs come from a woman aged 18-29 years in good health. The CDR3 runs from the conserved cysteine through the conserved F or W. Fields, in order: D gene, V gene, clone size, J gene, CDR3 protein, CDR3 DNA. D genes are given only for firm matches. Where a row states a size, it is once, few, many or the class of an expanded clone; other rows omit it.

NA	TRBV7-2	NA	TRBJ2-7	CASSLGSSAIYEQYF	TGTGCCAGCAGCTTAGGGTCTAGCGCCATCTACGAGCAGTACTTC
NA	TRBV3-1	few	TRBJ2-1	CASSQRTKGEQFF	TGTGCCAGCAGCCAACGGACTAAGGGTGAGCAGTTCTTC
TRBD2	TRBV29-1	NA	TRBJ2-1	CSVERLAGGPGNEQFF	TGCAGCGTGGAGAGACTAGCGGGGGGCCCAGGGAATGAGCAGTTCTTC
TRBD1	TRBV20-1	few	TRBJ2-5	CSAPRQGALETQYF	TGCAGTGCTCCCCGACAGGGGGCGCTGGAGACCCAGTACTTC
TRBD2	TRBV10-3	NA	TRBJ2-1	CAIKAGVNNEQFF	TGTGCCATCAAGGCGGGAGTTAACAATGAGCAGTTCTTC
NA	TRBV5-1	few	TRBJ2-3	CASSFARESVKTDTQYF	TGCGCCAGCAGCTTCGCCAGGGAATCGGTGAAAACAGATACGCAGTATTTT
NA	TRBV2	NA	TRBJ2-1	CASDYYNEQFF	TGTGCCAGCGACTACTACAATGAGCAGTTCTTC
NA	TRBV5-1	NA	TRBJ1-2	CASSLAYGRTPNDGYTF	TGCGCCAGCAGCTTGGCCTACGGGCGGACCCCCAACGACGGCTACACCTTC
NA	TRBV4-3	NA	TRBJ1-6	CASSRQFGRNSPLHF	TGCGCCAGCAGCCGACAGTTTGGGAGAAATTCACCCCTCCACTTT
NA	TRBV29-1	few	TRBJ2-1	CSVEELRDRVPLAVNEQFF	TGCAGCGTTGAAGAGCTCAGGGACAGGGTCCCACTAGCGGTCAATGAGCAGTTCTTC
TRBD2	TRBV15	few	TRBJ2-5	CATSLRGGVETQYF	TGTGCCACCAGCCTACGGGGGGGCGTAGAGACCCAGTACTTC
TRBD1	TRBV6-5	NA	TRBJ2-7	CASSYTGQYEQYF	TGTGCCAGCAGTTACACGGGACAGTACGAGCAGTACTTC
NA	TRBV7-9	NA	TRBJ2-7	CASSGLFSPSYEQYF	TGTGCCAGCAGCGGACTCTTTTCGCCGAGTTACGAGCAGTACTTC
TRBD2	TRBV20-1	NA	TRBJ2-1	CSARGLAGAIGRFYNEQFF	TGCAGTGCTAGAGGCCTAGCGGGAGCGATTGGGAGATTTTACAATGAGCAGTTCTTC
TRBD1	TRBV7-3	NA	TRBJ2-1	CASSYRQGNYNEQFF	TGTGCCAGCAGCTACCGACAGGGGAACTACAATGAGCAGTTCTTC
TRBD2	TRBV20-1	NA	TRBJ2-1	CSAPPGTSSDYNEQFF	TGCAGTGCCCCGCCCGGGACTAGTAGCGACTACAATGAGCAGTTCTTC
NA	TRBV5-4	few	TRBJ1-2	CASSSEPDRRMAPNYGYTF	TGTGCCAGCAGCTCGGAACCCGACAGGCGAATGGCTCCTAACTATGGCTACACCTTC
NA	TRBV7-7	NA	TRBJ2-1	CASSLHGMAGDEQFF	TGTGCTAGCAGCCTACACGGCATGGCGGGCGATGAGCAGTTCTTC
NA	TRBV2	NA	TRBJ2-1	CASSDRVEGYNEQFF	TGTGCCAGCAGTGATAGGGTGGAAGGGTACAATGAGCAGTTCTTC
NA	TRBV11-2	NA	TRBJ2-1	CASTIGANEQFF	TGTGCCAGCACCATCGGAGCGAATGAGCAGTTCTTC
NA	TRBV29-1	NA	TRBJ2-5	CSVVRFQETQYF	TGCAGCGTTGTCCGTTTCCAAGAGACCCAGTACTTC
NA	TRBV12-3/TRBV12-4	NA	TRBJ1-5	CASSFNGQSNQPQHF	TGTGCCAGCAGTTTTAATGGACAGAGCAATCAGCCCCAGCATTTT
TRBD1	TRBV7-2	NA	TRBJ1-2	CASSRDRDDYGYTF	TGTGCCAGCAGCCGGGACAGGGACGACTATGGCTACACCTTC
TRBD1	TRBV12-3/TRBV12-4	few	TRBJ2-2	CASSMTGVTGELFF	TGTGCCAGCAGTATGACAGGGGTAACCGGGGAGCTGTTTTTT
NA	TRBV5-1	few	TRBJ2-5	CASSLGSEQETQYF	TGCGCCAGCAGCTTGGGCTCAGAACAAGAGACCCAGTACTTC
NA	TRBV29-1	few	TRBJ1-2	CSATSLFSQGYTF	TGCAGCGCCACCTCCCTTTTTAGCCAAGGCTACACCTTC
NA	TRBV5-1	NA	TRBJ1-1	CASHRDRTEAFF	TGCGCCAGCCACAGGGATCGGACTGAAGCTTTCTTT
TRBD2	TRBV15	NA	TRBJ2-5	CATSRTGTNIETQYF	TGTGCCACCAGCAGAACCGGGACTAACATAGAGACCCAGTACTTC
TRBD1	TRBV7-9	NA	TRBJ2-7	CASSVGQGGAYEQYF	TGTGCCAGCAGCGTGGGACAGGGGGGGGCCTACGAGCAGTACTTC
TRBD2	TRBV19	NA	TRBJ2-2	CASTDRGRAAGELFF	TGTGCCAGTACCGACCGCGGGAGGGCTGCCGGGGAGCTGTTTTTT
NA	TRBV20-1	NA	TRBJ2-3	CSVNPEGLRHTQYF	TGCAGTGTAAACCCGGAGGGTCTACGACATACGCAGTATTTT
NA	TRBV12-3/TRBV12-4	few	TRBJ1-3	CASSLRDSGNTIYF	TGTGCCAGCAGCCTCAGGGATTCTGGAAACACCATATATTTT
NA	TRBV5-1	many	TRBJ2-3	CASSLKTGMDTQYF	TGCGCCAGCAGCTTGAAAACCGGCATGGATACGCAGTATTTT
TRBD2	TRBV5-1	NA	TRBJ2-1	CASSLEAGGPGNEQFF	TGCGCCAGCAGCTTGGAAGCGGGGGGGCCTGGTAATGAGCAGTTCTTC
NA	TRBV5-1	few	TRBJ2-3	CASSPGTTTQYF	TGCGCCAGCAGCCCCGGGACAACTACGCAGTATTTT
NA	TRBV15	NA	TRBJ2-3	CATSRRLSTDTQYF	TGTGCCACCAGCCGGCGCCTAAGCACAGATACGCAGTATTTT
NA	TRBV12-3/TRBV12-4	few	TRBJ1-4	CASSLRGGNEKLFF	TGTGCCAGCAGCCTCCGGGGGGGTAATGAAAAACTGTTTTTT
TRBD1	TRBV12-3/TRBV12-4	few	TRBJ2-7	CASSFRGQDYEQYF	TGTGCCAGCAGTTTCAGGGGACAGGACTACGAGCAGTACTTC
NA	TRBV7-9	few	TRBJ1-1	CASSSTQGTEAFF	TGTGCCAGCAGCTCAACACAGGGTACTGAAGCTTTCTTT
NA	TRBV29-1	NA	TRBJ2-7	CSVERTGTLREQYF	TGCAGCGTTGAACGAACAGGGACCCTACGCGAGCAGTACTTC
NA	TRBV20-1	NA	TRBJ2-7	CSARGGEYEQYF	TGCAGTGCTAGAGGCGGCGAATACGAGCAGTACTTC
NA	TRBV29-1	few	TRBJ2-7	CSVRAPYEQYF	TGCAGCGTTCGGGCCCCCTACGAGCAGTACTTC
NA	TRBV20-1	NA	TRBJ2-5	CSGRLQETQYF	TGCAGTGGTAGACTCCAAGAGACCCAGTACTTC
TRBD1	TRBV5-1	NA	TRBJ2-2	CASSSPGTGVTGELFF	TGCGCCAGCAGCTCCCCCGGGACAGGGGTCACCGGGGAGCTGTTTTTT
TRBD2	TRBV5-1	NA	TRBJ2-2	CASSFLAGAGTGELFF	TGCGCCAGCAGCTTTCTAGCGGGAGCCGGCACCGGGGAGCTGTTTTTT
NA	TRBV15	NA	TRBJ2-7	CATSRDQGIYEQYF	TGTGCCACCAGCAGGGATCAAGGGATCTACGAGCAGTACTTC
NA	TRBV18	NA	TRBJ2-2	CASSPPAEDGELFF	TGTGCCAGCTCACCACCTGCAGAGGACGGGGAGCTGTTTTTT
NA	TRBV7-2	few	TRBJ2-1	CASSLAPVLGIRGEQFF	TGTGCCAGCAGCTTAGCGCCGGTACTAGGGATTCGCGGTGAGCAGTTCTTC
NA	TRBV30	once	TRBJ1-2	CAWDKNSYGYTF	TGTGCCTGGGACAAAAACAGTTATGGCTACACCTTC
NA	TRBV5-1	NA	TRBJ2-7	CASSFRSISYEQYF	TGCGCCAGCAGCTTTCGGTCGATATCCTACGAGCAGTACTTC
NA	TRBV20-1	NA	TRBJ1-2	CSARGLETAYGYTF	TGCAGTGCTAGGGGGCTCGAGACGGCCTATGGCTACACCTTC
TRBD1	TRBV18	few	TRBJ1-5	CASSRSGGSNQPQHF	TGTGCCAGCTCACGGTCAGGGGGCAGCAATCAGCCCCAGCATTTT
TRBD1	TRBV12-3/TRBV12-4	NA	TRBJ2-2	CASRGQGMNTGELFF	TGTGCCAGCAGGGGACAGGGGATGAACACCGGGGAGCTGTTTTTT
NA	TRBV12-3/TRBV12-4	few	TRBJ1-6	CASSGGFEDNSPLHF	TGTGCCAGCAGTGGGGGGTTTGAAGATAATTCACCCCTCCACTTT